This TCR beta chain emerged from a study of resident and recirculating memory T cells in vitiligo. On the study more broadly: Shave-biopsy epidermis from lesional and nonlesional skin was sequenced alongside PBMCs.

To note about this clone: Its cognate antigen is unknown.

Overall study findings and caveats: Different lesions suggested infiltration by different T cell clones. Vitiligo lesions lacked a unique dominant clone, and clonality varied.

The CDR3 has 14 residues. The germline V gene has CDR1 PRHDT and CDR2 FYEKMQ (reference sequence). With 5 bases clipped from V and 7 bases from J, the junction kept 10 bases outside the gene matches. Libraries were prepared by immunoSEQ multiplex PCR; TCRdb keeps only in-frame clonotypes and omits some of them. This table holds 39,000 or so clones, about nine tenths found once. This sequence originates from a male donor with vitiligo. Sequencing was performed on blood. The rearrangement uses TRBV13 and TRBJ2-7; 8 bases are shared with TRBD1. CDR3 sequence (DNA): TGTGCCAGCAGCCCGCGACAGGGGCTGGGGGAGCAGTACTTC. Encoded protein: CASSPRQGLGEQYF.